The 4 T cell receptor beta chains below come from one sample, sequenced in a study of blood T cell repertoires in COVID-19. Produced via immunoSEQ multiplex PCR; TCRdb's table is partial and in-frame only. The sample comprises about 66,000 clones, roughly 86% of which are singletons, and approximately 1.5% rests with the top ten. Sequencing was carried out using peripheral blood. These receptors all stem from a man aged 60 to 75 with acute or convalescent COVID-19.

On this clone itself: At one of its ends the junction is not consistent with the germline gene, which may arise from a read error. V gene TRBV2 combines with J gene TRBJ1-5; 12 bases fit TRBD1. Per the germline V gene, CDR1 is SNHLY and CDR2 is FYNNEI. This CDR3 has 13 residues. CDR3: CASSPGQGAKGTF. The CDR3 nucleotides are TGTGCCAGCAGCCCGGGACAGGGGGCCAAAGGTACTTTT. Looking up the rest from reference TRBV2 and TRBJ1-5 gives the full variable domain: EPEVTQTPSHQVTQMGQEVILRCVPISNHLYFYWYRQILGQKVEFLVSFYNNEISEKSEIFDDQFSVERPDGSNFTLKIRSTKLEDSAMYFCASSPGQGAKGTFGDGTRLSIL.

The chain recombines TRBV4-1 with TRBJ2-3; TRBD2 might be the D (6 bases). Looked up from germline, CDR1 is MGHRA and CDR2 is YSYEKL. The CDR3 covers 17 residues. V shed 3 bases and J shed 3 bases, with 19 bases lying between them. Here the CDR3 reads CASSQGGSGVGTDTQYF. The CDR3, as DNA: TGCGCCAGCAGCCAGGGTGGTTCGGGGGTCGGTACAGATACGCAGTATTTT.

The chain joins TRBV6-5 to TRBJ2-2, with 8 bases fitting TRBD1. Germline trimming cut 2 bases from V and 2 bases from J; bases unmatched to any gene: 4. CDR1 is MNHEY, CDR2 SVGAGI, per germline. CDR3 length: 16 amino acids. The CDR3: CASSYQGAINTGELFF. The DNA for the CDR3 is TGTGCCAGCAGTTACCAGGGGGCGATAAACACCGGGGAGCTGTTTTTT.

The V and J genes are TRBV7-3 and TRBJ2-3, with TRBD2 identical over 13 bases. The CDR3 contains 16 residues. V gave up 4 bases and J gave up 3 bases; unmatched junction bases: 4. Per the germline V gene, CDR1 is SGHTA and CDR2 is FQGTGA. The CDR3 sequence is CASSWGLAGQTDTQYF. The CDR3, as DNA: TGTGCCAGCAGCTGGGGACTAGCGGGGCAAACAGATACGCAGTATTTT.